The text below deals with one T cell receptor beta chain. This record belongs to a study of CD4+ T cells in melanoma. Repertoires were generated with immunoSEQ multiplex PCR, while TCRdb's copy carries only in-frame clones and drops some. Counted here are fewer than 150,000 clones, about nine tenths occurring once; the ten biggest clones make up 1.5%. CDR1 SGHNT and CDR2 YYREEE come from the germline V gene (reference sequence). The CDR3 has 17 residues. V dropped 0 bases and J dropped 3 bases, with 16 bases sitting between them. This sequence was found in a human donor with melanoma. The chain is built from TRBV5-4 and TRBJ2-1, with a tentative D call TRBD2 (6 bases). The CDR3: CASSLALGGSLYNEQFF. The CDR3, as DNA: TGTGCCAGCAGCTTGGCCTTGGGGGGTTCGCTCTACAATGAGCAGTTCTTC. Full variable domain (remainder filled in from reference TRBV5-4 and TRBJ2-1): ETGVTQSPTHLIKTRGQQVTLRCSSQSGHNTVSWYQQALGQGPQFIFQYYREEENGRGNFPPRFSGLQFPNYSSELNVNALELDDSALYLCASSLALGGSLYNEQFFGPGTRLTVL.